This T cell receptor (beta chain) was recovered during a study of regulatory T cells in long-lasting Graves disease. Study-level findings and limits: Lower TCR diversity characterized persistent Graves' patients relative to newly diagnosed patients.

Both iRepertoire HTBI primers and Arm-PCR of CDR3 regions were used to build the TCR beta libraries. TCRdb re-called the multiplex PCR reads through MiXCR, storing one row per CDR3 protein. The sample yields 420,000 or so distinct CDR3 sequences, roughly 15% seen once. Turning to this clonotype: Its target is unknown.

Time point specified: newly diagnosed GD, antithyroid drugs for less than 3 months. Preparation of the TCR library used RNA extracted from PBMCs. One endocrinology department in Xi'an, China, was where patients came from. The CDR3 is 12 residues long. Germline V gene sequence: CDR1 SEHNR, CDR2 FQNEAQ (reference sequence). V lost 9 bases to trimming and J lost 4 bases, with 13 bases between them. This sample was also put to use in a study of T cells in Graves' hyperthyroidism and ophthalmopathy. That work adds: HTBI primers were employed in a first-round RT-PCR of the TCR CDR3.

Sample: peripheral blood mononuclear cells (PBMCs), taken at new diagnosis, from a patient treated with antithyroid drugs. This TCR derives from a woman aged 18-29 years with Graves disease. The chain has TRBV7-9 and TRBJ2-7, with a tentative D call TRBD2 (5 bases). The CDR3 bases are TGTGCCAGTGCCTTCCGGGGTTACGAGCAGTACTTC. The encoded protein is CASAFRGYEQYF.